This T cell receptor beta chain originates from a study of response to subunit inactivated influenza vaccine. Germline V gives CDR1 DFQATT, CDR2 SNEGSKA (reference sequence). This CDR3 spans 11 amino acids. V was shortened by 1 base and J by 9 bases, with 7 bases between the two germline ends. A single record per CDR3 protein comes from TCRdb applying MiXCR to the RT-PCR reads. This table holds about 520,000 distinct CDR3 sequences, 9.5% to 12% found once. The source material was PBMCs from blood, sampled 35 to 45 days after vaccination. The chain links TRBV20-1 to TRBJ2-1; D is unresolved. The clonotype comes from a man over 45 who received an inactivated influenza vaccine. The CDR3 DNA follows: TGCAGTGCTAGAGGTGTTACTGAGCAGTTCTTC. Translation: CSARGVTEQFF.